The T cell receptor (beta chain) described here comes from a study of blood T cells in healthy people across ages. About the research overall: Template switching captured about one barcoded beta molecule per two T cells. Study observations and caveats: The diversity estimates, figures obtained from one million T cells, were considered underestimates.

Remarks on this clonotype: Its specificity is unknown.

Then a second PCR, running about 6 to 11 cycles, was carried out with a sample-barcoded 5' primer and a J-beta primer mix. Via MiXCR, TCRdb re-called the 5' RACE reads, giving one row per CDR3 protein. The repertoire has 1.5 million to 2 million distinct CDR3 sequences, 28% of them found once; the top ten carry about 7.7%. This clonotype was obtained from a woman in her twenties or thirties in good health. Sequencing input: blood.

The DNA for the CDR3 is TGTGCCAGCAGTCAGGGGTCAGGGACTAGCGGGAGCCGCCGTAGCACAGATACGCAGTATTTT. Its translation is CASSQGSGTSGSRRSTDTQYF. This chain uses TRBV3-1 with TRBJ2-3; 14 bases are shared with TRBD2. This CDR3 is 21 amino acids long. Germline V gives CDR1 LGHDT, CDR2 YNNKEL (reference sequence). The ends lost 6 bases at V and 0 bases at J; junction bases unmatched: 17.